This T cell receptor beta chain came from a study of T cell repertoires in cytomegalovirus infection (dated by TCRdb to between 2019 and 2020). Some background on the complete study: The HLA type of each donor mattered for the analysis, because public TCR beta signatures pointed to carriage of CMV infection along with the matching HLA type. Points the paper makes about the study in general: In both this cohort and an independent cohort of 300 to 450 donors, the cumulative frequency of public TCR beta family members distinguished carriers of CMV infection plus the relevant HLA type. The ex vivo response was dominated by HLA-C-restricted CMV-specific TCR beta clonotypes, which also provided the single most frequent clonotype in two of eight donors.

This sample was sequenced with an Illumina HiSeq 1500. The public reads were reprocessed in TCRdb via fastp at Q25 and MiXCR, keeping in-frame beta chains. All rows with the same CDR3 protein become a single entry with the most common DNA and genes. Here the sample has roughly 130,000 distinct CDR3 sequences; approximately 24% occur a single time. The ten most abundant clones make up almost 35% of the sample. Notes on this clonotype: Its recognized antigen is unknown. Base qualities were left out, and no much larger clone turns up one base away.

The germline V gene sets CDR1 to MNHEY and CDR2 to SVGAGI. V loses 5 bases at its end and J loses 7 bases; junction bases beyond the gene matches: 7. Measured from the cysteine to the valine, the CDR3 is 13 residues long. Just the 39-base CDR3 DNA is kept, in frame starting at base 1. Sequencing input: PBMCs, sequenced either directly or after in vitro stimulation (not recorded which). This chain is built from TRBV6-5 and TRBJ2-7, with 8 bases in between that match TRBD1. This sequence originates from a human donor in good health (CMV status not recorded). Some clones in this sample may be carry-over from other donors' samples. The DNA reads TGTGCCAGCAGTGGAGGGACAGGCAAGGAGCAGTACGTC. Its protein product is CASSGGTGKEQYV.